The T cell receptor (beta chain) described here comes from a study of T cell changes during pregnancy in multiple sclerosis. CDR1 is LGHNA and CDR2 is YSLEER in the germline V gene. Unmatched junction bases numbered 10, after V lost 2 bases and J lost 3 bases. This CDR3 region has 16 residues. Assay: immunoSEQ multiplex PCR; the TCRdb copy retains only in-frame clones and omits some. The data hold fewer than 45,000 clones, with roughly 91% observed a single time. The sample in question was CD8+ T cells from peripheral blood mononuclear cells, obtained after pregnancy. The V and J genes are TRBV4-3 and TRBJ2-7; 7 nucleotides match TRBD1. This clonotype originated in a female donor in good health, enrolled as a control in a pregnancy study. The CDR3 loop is CASSQLTGSALYEQYF. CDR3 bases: TGCGCCAGCAGCCAATTGACAGGGTCAGCTCTCTACGAGCAGTACTTC.